Below, 20 T cell receptor beta chains from the same sample are listed, as sequenced in a study of T-cell reconstitution after alpha-beta-depleted transplantation in children. TCRbeta library preparation incorporated unique molecular identifiers. TCRdb analysed the PCR reads with MiXCR anew, one entry per CDR3 protein. The table has 200,000 to 250,000 distinct CDR3 sequences, under 30% seen once. This sample comprised PBMCs, obtained before TCRalphabeta/CD19-depleted stem cell transplant. The receptors come from a girl aged 2 to 10 with Fanconi anemia, due to receive a stem cell transplant.

This clonotype was detected many times. The rearrangement links TRBV29-1 to TRBJ2-5; D is unresolved. Per germline, CDR1 SQVTM and CDR2 ANQGSEA. Trimming removed 4 bases from V and 5 bases from J, with 11 bases in between. CDR3 length: 12 amino acids. Here the CDR3 reads CSVVGKSETQYF. The CDR3 bases are TGCAGCGTTGTTGGCAAGTCGGAGACCCAGTACTTC.

Ten or more counts support this clonotype. The genes are TRBV7-3 and TRBJ2-1; 10 bases are a match to TRBD2. The junction had 5 bases not matched to a gene; V was cut back by 4 bases and J by 5 bases. Germline V lookup: CDR1 SGHTA, CDR2 FQGTGA. The CDR3 loop spans 15 amino acids. The CDR3 loop reads CASSSGLARNNEQFF. The DNA for the CDR3 is TGTGCCAGCAGCTCGGGACTAGCGAGAAACAATGAGCAGTTCTTC.

The chain joins TRBV7-3 to TRBJ2-1, with TRBD2 identical over 7 bases. CDR3 length: 15 amino acids. Germline CDR1 and CDR2: SGHTA and FQGTGA. The junction had 7 bases not matched to a gene; V was cut back by 4 bases and J by 4 bases. The CDR3 region is CASSWGLRGYNEQFF. The CDR3 DNA sequence: TGTGCCAGCAGCTGGGGACTACGGGGTTACAATGAGCAGTTCTTC. The variable domain in full, completed from reference TRBV7-3 and TRBJ2-1, reads GAGVSQTPSNKVTEKGKYVELRCDPISGHTALYWYRQSLGQGPEFLIYFQGTGAADDSGLPNDRFFAVRPEGSVSTLKIQRTERGDSAVYLCASSWGLRGYNEQFFGPGTRLTVL.

This clonotype was picked up many times. The chain couples TRBV6-1 to TRBJ1-5, with 8 bases fitting TRBD1. V was clipped by 6 bases and J by 7 bases; unmatched bases: 14. Germline V CDR1 and CDR2: MNHNS, SASEGT. The CDR3 loop spans 16 amino acids. This CDR3 reads CASREPWQGARQPQHF. CDR3 nucleotides: TGTGCCAGCAGAGAACCTTGGCAGGGGGCAAGGCAGCCCCAGCATTTT.

The chain is built from TRBV2 and TRBJ2-2; D uncertain. Germline-derived CDR1 and CDR2 are SNHLY and FYNNEI. Trimming removed 5 bases at V and 7 bases at J, with 11 bases between. This CDR3 is built from 13 residues. CDR3 coding DNA: TGTGCCAGCAGTAGCGCGCCCGGCGGGGAGCTGTTTTTT. Amino acids: CASSSAPGGELFF.

This clonotype was detected many times. The chain combines TRBV5-1 with TRBJ2-5, with a tentative D call TRBD2 (6 bases). The CDR3 sequence is 15 residues long. V was cut by 1 base and J by 5 bases, with 15 bases left in between. Germline CDR1 and CDR2: SGHRS and YFSETQ. The CDR3 DNA reads TGCGCCAGCAGCTTGTCCGCTACGGGGAGGGAGACCCAGTACTTC. Translated, it gives CASSLSATGRETQYF.

The chain is built from TRBV18 and TRBJ2-1, with D perhaps TRBD1 or TRBD2 (5 bases each). Per germline, CDR1 KGHSH and CDR2 LQKENI. This CDR3 has 14 residues. With 5 bases removed from V and 5 bases from J, the gap between germline ends came to 13 bases. The CDR3 here is CASSSLGTDNEQFF. For the CDR3, the DNA is TGTGCCAGCTCATCCCTAGGGACCGACAATGAGCAGTTCTTC.

The table lists this clonotype with many counts. The chain couples TRBV6-5 to TRBJ2-5; 10 bases fit TRBD2. The CDR3 totals 15 residues. In germline, CDR1 is MNHEY, CDR2 SVGAGI. Trimming took 2 bases from V and 2 from J; bases not matched to a gene: 2. CDR3 sequence: CASSYRTSGQETQYF. Here the CDR3 DNA reads TGTGCCAGCAGTTACAGGACTAGCGGACAAGAGACCCAGTACTTC.

This clonotype has just a few counts. The rearrangement uses TRBV6-1 and TRBJ1-2; 7 bases match TRBD1. This CDR3 is 14 amino acids long. V trimming: 6 bases; J trimming: 5 bases; junction bases outside the gene matches: 9. Germline V lookup: CDR1 MNHNS, CDR2 SASEGT. The CDR3 coding sequence is TGTGCCAGCAGCCTCGGGACAGCCGGATATGGCTACACCTTC. Its translation is CASSLGTAGYGYTF.

The V call is TRBV21-1, the J call TRBJ2-5. TRBV21-1 is described as a pseudogene. CDR3 length: 12 residues. The CDR3 is CASSKVGETQYF. Written as DNA, the CDR3 is TGTGCCAGCAGCAAAGTTGGGGAGACCCAGTACTTC.

Many counts were recorded for this clonotype. The chain uses TRBV6-1 and TRBJ2-7; D is possibly TRBD1 or TRBD2 (5 bases each). V was cut by 6 bases and J by 5 bases, with 14 bases left in between. CDR3 length: 13 residues. CDR1 and CDR2 (germline): MNHNS, SASEGT. CDR3 sequence reads: CASSRENWNEQYF. Here the CDR3 DNA reads TGTGCCAGCAGCAGGGAGAACTGGAACGAGCAGTACTTC.

This clonotype has at least ten counts. This chain joins TRBV29-1 and TRBJ2-7, with 7 positions matching TRBD1. Germline lookup yields CDR1 SQVTM and CDR2 ANQGSEA. There are 12 residues in the CDR3. Germline trimming cut 6 bases from V and 4 bases from J; bases unmatched to any gene: 6. This CDR3 is CSVRQGSYEQYF. CDR3 bases: TGCAGCGTCCGACAGGGTAGTTACGAGCAGTACTTC.

The V gene is TRBV20-1, the J gene TRBJ1-5, with D possibly being TRBD1 (5 bases). V lost 3 bases to trimming and J lost 6 bases, with 12 bases between them. Germline V gene sequence: CDR1 DFQATT, CDR2 SNEGSKA (reference sequence). The CDR3 runs 13 residues. CDR3: CSAREGPAQPQHF. Here the CDR3 DNA reads TGCAGTGCTAGGGAGGGGCCGGCTCAGCCCCAGCATTTT.

This chain joins TRBV20-1 and TRBJ2-1, with 11 bases matching TRBD2. The ends lost 4 bases at V and 2 bases at J; junction bases unmatched: 7. The CDR3 runs 16 residues. Germline V gene sequence: CDR1 DFQATT, CDR2 SNEGSKA (reference sequence). CDR3 loop: CSATPTSGGTYNEQFF. The CDR3 DNA is TGCAGTGCTACCCCAACTAGCGGGGGCACCTACAATGAGCAGTTCTTC.

The chain uses TRBV5-1 and TRBJ2-1; 11 bases are a match to TRBD2. CDR1 is SGHRS and CDR2 is YFSETQ in the germline V gene. V dropped 4 bases and J dropped 5; count of bases not matched to a gene: 2. The CDR3 runs 14 residues. CDR3 in amino acids: CASSGTSGNNEQFF. CDR3 nucleotide sequence: TGCGCCAGCAGCGGGACTAGCGGTAACAATGAGCAGTTCTTC.

This clonotype was detected ten times or more. CDR3 bases: TGTGCCAGCAGCATCCGGGAGACACGGGAGACCCAGTACTTC. Amino acid sequence: CASSIRETRETQYF. This sequence joins TRBV12-3 or TRBV12-4 and TRBJ2-5; possible D gene TRBD2, 6 bases. With 6 bases removed from V and 5 bases from J, the gap between germline ends came to 16 bases. This CDR3 has 14 amino acids.

The CDR3 DNA reads TGTGCCACCAGTGATTCGTTACCGAAACGTTCCTACAATGAGCAGTTCTTC. Protein sequence: CATSDSLPKRSYNEQFF. The chain links TRBV24-1 to TRBJ2-1; D unclear. In germline, CDR1 is KGHDR, CDR2 SFDVKD. The CDR3 contains 17 residues. Trimming cost V 2 bases and J 1 base, with 14 bases left between them.

The chain employs TRBV12-3 or TRBV12-4 and TRBJ1-5; D unclear. This CDR3 contains 12 residues. The V end lost 2 bases, the J end lost 8 bases, and 7 bases lay between the germline ends. CDR3 bases: TGTGCCAGCAGTTTAATTAGGAAGCCCCAGCATTTT. The encoded protein is CASSLIRKPQHF.

This clonotype came up many times. The V gene is TRBV20-1, the J gene TRBJ2-3, with D unclear. Deletions cut 1 base from V and 2 bases from J, with 13 bases between. The germline V gene encodes CDR1 DFQATT and CDR2 SNEGSKA (reference sequence). This CDR3 is built from 15 residues. CDR3 residues: CSARVPSSYTDTQYF. In nucleotides, the CDR3 is TGCAGTGCTAGAGTCCCTAGTTCTTACACAGATACGCAGTATTTT.

This clonotype came up many times. The V call is TRBV5-1, the J call TRBJ2-7; perhaps TRBD2 as D (6 bases). Germline V gives CDR1 SGHRS, CDR2 YFSETQ. This CDR3 has 15 residues. Between the trimmed V and J ends, which lost 0 bases and 3 bases, there was a span of 13 bases. The CDR3 DNA reads as TGCGCCAGCAGCTTGGGGAGGGTGGATGGCTACGAGCAGTACTTC. Translation: CASSLGRVDGYEQYF. The full variable domain, with the rest looked up from reference TRBV5-1 and TRBJ2-7, is KAGVTQTPRYLIKTRGQQVTLSCSPISGHRSVSWYQQTPGQGLQFLFEYFSETQRNKGNFPGRFSGRQFSNSRSEMNVSTLELGDSALYLCASSLGRVDGYEQYFGPGTRLTVT.